One T cell receptor beta chain is described in this entry. Its antigen is not yet known. No qualities accompany the bases; no much larger clone lies one base away. These data are taken from a study of T cell responses to AZD1222 COVID-19 vaccine (dated by TCRdb to the early 2020s). At the level of the whole study: A total of approximately 240 trial participants underwent TCR sequencing, of whom around 200 received two doses of AZD1222 and 26 received two doses of the MenACWY control vaccine. Trial participants were enrolled into age subgroups of 18-55, 56-69 and 70-plus years, which contained approximately 150, 30 and 60 TCR-sequenced participants, respectively. Results and caveats for the whole study, not just this receptor: Reportedly, almost half of the unique spike-specific TCRs recognized epitopes lying outside the regions that are mutated in the B.1.351 and B.1.1.7 variants. Because no samples from the day 14 peak response were available, repertoires could be characterized only after the peak T cell response. Participants were mostly white British, with more females than males. The authors suggested clonal diversity may have been underestimated. After two AZD1222 doses, both the breadth and the depth of spike-specific TCRs were significantly higher than at day 0 and than in MenACWY recipients. Conclusions about previously exposed vaccinees are limited, since just six or seven AZD1222 recipients were seropositive for SARS-CoV-2 at baseline. In the small 56-69-year group, the increase in depth fell short of significance, most likely because of low power. The whole spike protein was spanned by vaccine-associated CD4 TCRs, and dominant responses were seen in regions 160-218 and 743-854.

The germline V gene (reference sequence) supplies CDR1 SGHNT and CDR2 YYREEE. The CDR3, from cysteine to phenylalanine, totals 13 residues. The read is trimmed to its CDR3 DNA, 39 bases read in frame from base 1. At the junction V is shortened by 5 bases and J by 5 bases, with 13 bases in between. The CDR3 regions of human TCRbeta chains were subjected to immunosequencing. Concerning the study's data processing: Repertoire TCRs were checked for matches against a reference library of SARS-CoV-2-specific TCRs that had been generated using the MIRA antigen-specificity platform. Breadth was defined as the fraction of unique TCRs that were SARS-CoV-2-associated. Depth was defined as the fraction of total T cells that were SARS-CoV-2-associated. Using the MIRA data, every spike-specific TCR was mapped to the spike region that the TCR reacted to and assigned to either a CD4 or a CD8 class. Log10-transformed breadth and depth values were compared by one-way ANOVA with Sidak's multiple comparisons tests. TCRdb carries this immuneACCESS record with in-frame sequences only. Its versions omit some clonotypes, under half of them owing to an unresolved V gene in the studies checked, with the rest unexplained. V, J and clone size were drawn from that table, and D and trimming were deduced from the DNA. The sample table contains approximately 160,000 clones; only one count was recorded for 90% to 95% of them. The top ten clonotypes cover about 4.6% of the sample.

The time point tag for this specimen amounts to: about 28 days (+/-7) after the second vaccine dose. AZD1222 recipients with second doses at about 4 weeks or about 12 weeks were pooled, because spike-specific TCR depth and breadth did not differ between schedules. Samples from vaccinated people were obtained from the UK trials COV001 and COV002, which included a single-blind randomized controlled phase 2/3 trial of AZD1222 (ChAdOx1 nCoV-19) in healthy adults. For TCRbeta chain sequencing, PBMC samples were collected from trial participants at day 0 and at day 28 after the second dose. This chain is built from TRBV5-4 and TRBJ1-1; possibly the D gene is TRBD1, per 6 matching bases. This receptor was taken from an adult who received the AZD1222 COVID-19 vaccine. This specimen consisted of peripheral blood, obtained 28 days after the second AZD1222 dose. The DNA sequence is as follows: TGTGCCAGCAGTTACATCGGACAGACTGAAGCTTTCTTT. It translates to CASSYIGQTEAFF.